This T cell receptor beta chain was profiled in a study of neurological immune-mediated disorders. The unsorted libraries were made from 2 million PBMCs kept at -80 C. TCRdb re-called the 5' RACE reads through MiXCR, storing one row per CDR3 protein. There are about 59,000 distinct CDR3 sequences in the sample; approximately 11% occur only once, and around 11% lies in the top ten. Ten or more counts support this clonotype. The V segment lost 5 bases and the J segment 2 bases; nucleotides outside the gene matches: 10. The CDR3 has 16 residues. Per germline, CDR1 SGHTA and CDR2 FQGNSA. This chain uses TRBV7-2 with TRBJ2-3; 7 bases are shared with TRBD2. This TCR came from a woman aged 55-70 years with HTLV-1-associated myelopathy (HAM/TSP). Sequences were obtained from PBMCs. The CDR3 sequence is CASSPRSGGLTDTQYF. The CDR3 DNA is TGTGCCAGCAGCCCCAGGTCGGGAGGCCTCACAGATACGCAGTATTTT.